A single sample gave rise to the 22 T cell receptor beta chains below, sequenced in a study of blood T cell repertoires in COVID-19. Generated by immunoSEQ multiplex PCR, the TCRdb table keeps only in-frame clones and is missing some. In the table there are fewer than 300,000 clones, around 90% of which are singletons. The sequencing sample was made of peripheral blood. The receptors come from a woman in her 40s who had recovered from COVID-19.

The rearrangement joins TRBV6-5 to TRBJ1-2, with a tentative D call TRBD1 (5 bases). V was trimmed by 2 bases and J by 4 bases, leaving 14 bases between them. The CDR3 extends over 15 amino acids. Germline V gives CDR1 MNHEY, CDR2 SVGAGI. The CDR3 DNA follows: TGTGCCAGCAGTTACGTTGCCCCTACAGGCTATGGCTACACCTTC. Amino acids: CASSYVAPTGYGYTF.

V gene TRBV7-9 combines with J gene TRBJ1-2, with 8 nucleotides matching TRBD1. Germline V gives CDR1 SEHNR, CDR2 FQNEAQ (reference sequence). The V gene end was trimmed by 5 bases and the J gene end by 4 bases; junction bases not matched to a gene: 15. The CDR3 consists of 17 residues. The CDR3 loop reads CASSPARGDRPVYGYTF. In DNA form, the CDR3 reads TGTGCCAGCAGCCCAGCCCGGGGGGACAGGCCCGTCTATGGCTACACCTTC.

The chain employs TRBV2 and TRBJ2-1; a possible D gene is TRBD2 (5 bases). The V and J ends lost 3 bases and 2 bases respectively, with 11 bases between them. This CDR3 comprises 15 residues. Germline CDR1 and CDR2: SNHLY and FYNNEI. DNA of the CDR3: TGTGCCAGCAGTGAGACTGGCGGGCCCTACAATGAGCAGTTCTTC. Amino acids: CASSETGGPYNEQFF.

V is TRBV4-3 and J is TRBJ1-2, with D tentatively TRBD1 (5 bases). There are 14 residues in the CDR3. Germline loops: CDR1 LGHNA, CDR2 YSLEER. The ends were cut back, 0 bases at V and 8 bases at J, with 13 bases in the middle. The CDR3 nucleotides are TGCGCCAGCAGCCAAGAAAGGGAGGGGTCGGGCTACACCTTC. Amino acid sequence: CASSQEREGSGYTF.

V usage is TRBV27 and J usage is TRBJ1-3, with D possibly TRBD1 on 5 matching bases. Per germline, CDR1 MNHEY and CDR2 SMNVEV (reference sequence). The ends were cut back, 5 bases at V and 2 bases at J, with 10 bases in the middle. This CDR3 spans 14 amino acids. The CDR3 sequence: CASSPPGAGNTIYF. CDR3 coding DNA: TGTGCCAGCAGTCCCCCGGGGGCTGGAAACACCATATATTTT.

This clone was seen only once. CDR3 in DNA: TGCGCCAGCAGCCCGCGCGGGACTACCTCGGAGGATGAGCAGTTCTTC. Translating gives CASSPRGTTSEDEQFF. V usage is TRBV4-1 and J usage is TRBJ2-1; 7 bases fit TRBD2. After removal of 4 bases from V and 8 bases from J, the junction contained 14 bases not matched to a gene. The length of the CDR3 is 16 residues. The germline CDR1 and CDR2 sequences are MGHRA and YSYEKL.

This chain links TRBV9 with TRBJ1-2; 8 bases agree with TRBD1. J gave up 8 bases and V 1 base, and 10 bases lay outside the gene matches. The CDR3 spans 15 residues. Germline V lookup: CDR1 SGDLS, CDR2 YYNGEE. CDR3 region: CASSVQTGAPEGYTF. The CDR3 DNA is TGTGCCAGCAGCGTACAGACAGGGGCCCCGGAGGGCTACACCTTC.

This clone was observed a single time. V gene TRBV4-3 combines with J gene TRBJ2-3; TRBD2 aligns across 10 bases. V shed 1 base, J shed 2 bases, and the junction held 3 bases outside the gene matches. Looked up from germline, CDR1 is LGHNA and CDR2 is YSLEER. The CDR3 sequence is 16 residues long. CDR3 DNA sequence: TGCGCCAGCAGCCAAGTAGCGGGAGGCCCCACAGATACGCAGTATTTT. The encoded protein is CASSQVAGGPTDTQYF.

A few counts support this clone. The V and J genes are TRBV6-2 or TRBV6-3 and TRBJ1-1, with D unclear. Deletions cut 6 bases from V and 10 bases from J, with 12 bases between. Germline CDR1 and CDR2: MNHEY and SVGEGT. The CDR3 totals 11 residues. The CDR3 sequence is CASSDGVGAFF. CDR3 bases: TGTGCCAGCAGCGACGGGGTGGGAGCTTTCTTT.

This clone occurred many times. The chain joins TRBV6-5 to TRBJ1-3; D perhaps matches TRBD1 (6 bases). The V and J ends lost 6 bases and 4 bases respectively, with 13 bases between them. Germline V gene data show CDR1 as MNHEY and CDR2 as SVGAGI. The CDR3 consists of 14 residues. CDR3 protein: CASSPTQGGNTIYF. The CDR3 DNA reads TGTGCCAGCAGCCCGACCCAGGGGGGAAACACCATATATTTT.

This rearrangement joins TRBV7-6 to TRBJ2-7; tentatively, D is TRBD2 (5 bases). Germline V lookup: CDR1 SGHVS, CDR2 FNYEAQ. V lost 4 bases and J 4 bases, leaving 23 bases between the germline ends. The CDR3 contains 17 residues. The CDR3 reads CASSSPPPLGSGYEQYF. The CDR3 region has the DNA TGTGCCAGCAGCTCACCACCCCCCCTGGGGAGCGGATACGAGCAGTACTTC.

The chain combines TRBV7-8 with TRBJ2-2; D is ambiguous. Per germline, CDR1 SGHVS and CDR2 FQNEAQ. The V and J ends lost 5 bases and 6 bases respectively, with 13 bases between them. The CDR3 is 14 residues long. The CDR3, as DNA: TGTGCCAGCAGCCCCATCGCGGTAGCCGGGGAGCTGTTTTTT. Translated: CASSPIAVAGELFF.

The table lists this clone with a few counts. V is TRBV5-5 and J is TRBJ2-7; 9 bases align to TRBD2. The V and J ends lost 4 bases and 1 base, in that order; junction bases with no gene match: 9. The CDR3 covers 16 residues. The V gene's germline CDR1 is SGHKS and CDR2 YYEKEE (reference sequence). Here the CDR3 DNA reads TGTGCCAGCAGCCACAGTCGCGCGGGAGGGTCCTACGAGCAGTACTTC. Residues: CASSHSRAGGSYEQYF. Combining the CDR3 with reference TRBV5-5 and TRBJ2-7 gives the whole variable domain DAGVTQSPTHLIKTRGQQVTLRCSPISGHKSVSWYQQVLGQGPQFIFQYYEKEERGRGNFPDRFSARQFPNYSSELNVNALLLGDSALYLCASSHSRAGGSYEQYFGPGTRLTVT.

V gene TRBV6-2 or TRBV6-3 combines with J gene TRBJ1-4; D perhaps matches TRBD1 (6 bases). The V gene's germline CDR1 is MNHEY and CDR2 SVGEGT. The CDR3 loop spans 15 amino acids. V was clipped by 4 bases and J by 7 bases, with 16 bases between them. CDR3 sequence reads: CASSFADIRGEKLFF. The CDR3 nucleotides are TGTGCCAGCAGTTTCGCGGACATCAGGGGTGAAAAACTGTTTTTT.

This clone was counted between two and nine times. The V and J genes are TRBV5-1 and TRBJ1-4, with 7 nucleotides matching TRBD1. This CDR3 has 15 amino acids. V shed 5 bases and J 0 bases; nucleotides not matched to a gene: 4. CDR1 is SGHRS, CDR2 YFSETQ, per germline. This CDR3 is CASRGTVATNEKLFF. The CDR3 nucleotides are TGCGCCAGCAGGGGGACAGTGGCAACTAATGAAAAACTGTTTTTT. Using reference TRBV5-1 and TRBJ1-4 for the parts outside the CDR3, the full variable domain is KAGVTQTPRYLIKTRGQQVTLSCSPISGHRSVSWYQQTPGQGLQFLFEYFSETQRNKGNFPGRFSGRQFSNSRSEMNVSTLELGDSALYLCASRGTVATNEKLFFGSGTQLSVL.

V gene TRBV29-1 combines with J gene TRBJ1-1, with TRBD1 identical over 9 bases. Germline V lookup: CDR1 SQVTM, CDR2 ANQGSEA. V lost 7 bases, J lost 0 bases, and 3 bases stayed unmatched. The CDR3 loop spans 13 amino acids. CDR3 nucleotides: TGCAGCGGTACAGGGGGCATGAACACTGAAGCTTTCTTT. This sequence encodes CSGTGGMNTEAFF.

This chain connects TRBV7-3 to TRBJ1-1, with no clear D. The CDR3 extends over 14 amino acids. Germline CDR1 is SGHTA and CDR2 is FQGTGA. Trimming removed 2 bases at V and 1 base at J, with 8 bases between. The CDR3 DNA sequence: TGTGCCAGCAGCTTATTAGGCGGGAACACTGAAGCTTTCTTT. Protein product: CASSLLGGNTEAFF.

The chain uses TRBV6-2 or TRBV6-3 and TRBJ2-2; TRBD2 matches at 9 bases. Germline V CDR1 and CDR2: MNHEY, SVGEGT. J lost 4 bases, V lost 0 bases, and 3 bases had no gene match. This CDR3 has 16 residues. The chain's CDR3 is CASSYSSGSGTGELFF. In DNA form, the CDR3 reads TGTGCCAGCAGTTACTCTAGCGGGAGTGGCACCGGGGAGCTGTTTTTT.

CDR3 nucleotides: TGTGCCAGCAGCTTAGAGTGGCGGGGGAGGAATCAGCCCCAGCATTTT. Translation gives CASSLEWRGRNQPQHF. The chain joins TRBV7-9 to TRBJ1-5, with D possibly being TRBD1 (5 bases). The CDR3 is 16 amino acids. CDR1 is SEHNR, CDR2 FQNEAQ, per germline (reference sequence). V was shortened by 1 base and J by 4 bases, with 14 bases between the two germline ends.

V is TRBV6-5 and J is TRBJ1-5, with 7 bases fitting TRBD1. J gave up 5 bases and V 6 bases, and 7 bases lay outside the gene matches. The V gene's germline CDR1 is MNHEY and CDR2 SVGAGI. This CDR3 spans 14 amino acids. The CDR3 DNA sequence: TGTGCCAGCAGCCCCAGGGGGTCGCATCAGCCCCAGCATTTT. It is translated as CASSPRGSHQPQHF.

The genes are TRBV9 and TRBJ2-5, with 8 bases that match TRBD1. CDR3 length: 16 residues. After removal of 0 bases from V and 4 bases from J, the junction contained 8 bases not matched to a gene. CDR1 SGDLS and CDR2 YYNGEE come from the germline V gene. This chain's CDR3 is CASSVGAGGQGETQYF. Written as DNA, the CDR3 is TGTGCCAGCAGCGTAGGGGCAGGGGGCCAGGGAGAGACCCAGTACTTC.

This clone was seen just once. The chain's CDR3 is CASSLVGEPQHF. CDR3 sequence (DNA): TGTGCCAGCAGCTTGGTCGGGGAGCCCCAGCATTTT. The chain couples TRBV5-4 to TRBJ1-5; D is uncertain. From germline, CDR1 is SGHNT and CDR2 YYREEE (reference sequence). CDR3 length: 12 amino acids. Deletions cut 0 bases from V and 8 bases from J, with 6 bases between.